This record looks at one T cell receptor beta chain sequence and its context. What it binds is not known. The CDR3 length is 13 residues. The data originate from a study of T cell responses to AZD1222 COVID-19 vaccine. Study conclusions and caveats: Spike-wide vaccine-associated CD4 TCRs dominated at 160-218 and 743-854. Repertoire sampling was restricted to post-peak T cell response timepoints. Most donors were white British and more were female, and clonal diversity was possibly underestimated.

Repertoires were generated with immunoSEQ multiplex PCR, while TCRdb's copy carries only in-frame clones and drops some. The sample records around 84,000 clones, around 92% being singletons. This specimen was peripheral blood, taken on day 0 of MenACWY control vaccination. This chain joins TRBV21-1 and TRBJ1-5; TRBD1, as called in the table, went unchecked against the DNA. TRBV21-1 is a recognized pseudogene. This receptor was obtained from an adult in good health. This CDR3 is CASSKAAGAAQHF. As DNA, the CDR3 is TGTGCCAGCAGCAAAGCAGCTGGGGCAGCCCAGCATTTT.